This TCR beta chain was retrieved from a study of glioma-infiltrating T cells. Note on this clonotype: One junction end does not reproduce the germline sequence, and a read error may be involved.

Using RNA template, CDR3s of TCR alpha and beta were amplified with iRepertoire arm-PCR. TCRdb called the multiplex PCR reads again in MiXCR, with one record for every CDR3 protein. The table has more than 350,000 distinct CDR3 sequences, roughly 41% seen once. This sequence was found in a human donor with low-grade glioma or glioblastoma, undergoing nonglioma brain surgery, or in good health (not recorded which). Sequenced sample: glioma tissue, nonneoplastic brain tissue, or PBMCs (not recorded which).

Here the CDR3 reads CASSLARLRQGPNKKLFF. In DNA form, the CDR3 reads TGTGCCAGCAGCTTAGCGAGGCTCCGACAGGGCCCTAATAAAAAACTGTTTTTT. The chain joins TRBV7-2 to TRBJ1-4, with 7 bases identical to TRBD1. CDR3 length: 18 residues. CDR1 is SGHTA, CDR2 FQGNSA, per germline.